This TCR beta chain originates from a study of CD8+ T cells in alopecia areata (dated by TCRdb to the late 2010s). Regarding the study in general: The treated patients, all with moderate-to-severe alopecia areata, were enrolled in an open-label pilot trial of oral tofacitinib given at 5 to 10 mg twice daily. Tofacitinib was administered for 6 to 18 months, and 6 months of follow-up off drug were then conducted to assess delayed response and recurrence. To study T cell clonal expansion in alopecia areata, the researchers applied high-throughput TCRbeta sequencing to both the C3H/HeJ mouse model and human patients. Scalp clonality was compared across normal scalp (n=4), patchy alopecia areata scalp (n=8), and alopecia totalis/universalis scalp (n=8). RNA came from the PAXgene miRNA kit for fixed scalp, the miRNeasy kit for PBMCs, and the RNeasy kit for mouse skin. Amplification of TCRbeta CDR3 regions was done by immunoSEQ multiplex PCR using 35 Vbeta forward primers and 13 Jbeta reverse primers. In humans, TCRbeta sequencing was performed on scalp tissue and on sorted CD4+ and CD8+ peripheral blood T cells from healthy controls and from patients with patchy or totalis/universalis alopecia areata. Patients on tofacitinib were biopsied at baseline and after 4 and 24 weeks of treatment, and several of the patients also had a later scalp biopsy.

Library construction relied on the immunoSEQ multiplex PCR assay. For TCR sequencing, RNA was extracted from every sample and reverse transcribed into cDNA to serve as template. First-strand cDNA was synthesized with SuperScript III using a 2:1 mix of oligo-dT and random hexamers. A synthetic immune receptor repertoire was used to measure amplification bias, and any remaining bias was corrected computationally. The published analysis was carried out like this. After raw reads were preprocessed to remove errors, the CDR3 was defined following IMGT conventions as running from the conserved cysteine to phenylalanine. Clonality was computed as 1 minus the Shannon entropy, with the entropy normalized by log2 of the number of productive unique TCRs. Whether each scalp clone was CD4 or CD8 was inferred by checking scalp TCRbeta sequences against the CD4 and CD8 repertoires from sorted blood. TCRdb mirrors the immuneACCESS table, restricted to in-frame sequences. Some clones are absent from its copies; in checked studies, under half trace to an unresolved V gene, and the reason for the others is unknown. From that table come the V and J calls and clone size; the DNA was used to work out D and trimming. Across this sample there are over 120,000 clones, with roughly three fifths seen only once. In total, the top ten clones hold around 6% of the sample.

CDR1 SGHAT and CDR2 FQNNGV were looked up in the germline V gene. Its CDR3 holds 13 amino acids, cysteine through phenylalanine. This entry keeps only the CDR3 DNA: 39 bases, framed from base 1. As regards this clone: The clone's antigen remains unknown. The junction departs from germline at one end; a sequencing error may be responsible.

The time point label of this sample denotes: baseline before oral tofacitinib. Peripheral blood and lesional scalp punch biopsies were obtained from patients with alopecia areata. After PBMCs were isolated by density centrifugation and stained for CD3, CD4 and CD8, a FACSAria was used to sort CD4+ and CD8+ T cells. Points the paper makes about the study in general: Shared TCR sequences between patients were less evident than in mice, which may be partly attributable to HLA diversity in the patient population. Resident alphabeta T cells in normal human skin are also sequenced, complicating scalp TCR repertoire analysis, unlike mouse skin dominated by gammadelta T cells. Compared with normal scalp, lesional scalp had higher clonality and more expanded CD8+ clones, particularly in alopecia totalis/universalis, a pattern that suggests antigenic drive.

Recombination joined TRBV11-2 with TRBJ2-7; no confident D gene assignment can be made. The sequencing used CD4+ T cells sorted from blood, collected at week 0. The source is a human donor with alopecia areata. The DNA is TGTGCCAGCAGCTTCGGCACCAACTACGAGCAGCACTTC. It encodes CASSFGTNYEQHF.